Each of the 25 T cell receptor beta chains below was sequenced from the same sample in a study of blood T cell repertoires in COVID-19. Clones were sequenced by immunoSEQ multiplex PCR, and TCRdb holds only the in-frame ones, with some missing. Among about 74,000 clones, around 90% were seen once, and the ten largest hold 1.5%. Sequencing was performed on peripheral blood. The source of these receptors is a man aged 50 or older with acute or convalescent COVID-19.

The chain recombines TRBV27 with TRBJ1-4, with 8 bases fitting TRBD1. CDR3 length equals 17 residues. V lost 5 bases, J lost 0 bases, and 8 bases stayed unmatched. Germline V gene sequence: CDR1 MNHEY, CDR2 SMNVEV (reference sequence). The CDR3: CASSRGQGLATNEKLFF. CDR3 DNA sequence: TGTGCCAGCAGTAGAGGACAGGGACTGGCAACTAATGAAAAACTGTTTTTT.

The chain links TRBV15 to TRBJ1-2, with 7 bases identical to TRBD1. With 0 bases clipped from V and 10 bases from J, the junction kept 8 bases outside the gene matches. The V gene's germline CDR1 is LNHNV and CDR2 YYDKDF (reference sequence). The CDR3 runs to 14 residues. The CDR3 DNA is TGTGCCACCAGCAGAGATCCGGGACAGCAACCCTACACCTTC. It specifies CATSRDPGQQPYTF.

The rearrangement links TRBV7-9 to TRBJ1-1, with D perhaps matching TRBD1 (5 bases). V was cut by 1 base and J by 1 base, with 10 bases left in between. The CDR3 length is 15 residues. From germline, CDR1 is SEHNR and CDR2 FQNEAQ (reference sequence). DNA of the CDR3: TGTGCCAGCAGCTTAGGGGGCAGACCGAACACTGAAGCTTTCTTT. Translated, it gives CASSLGGRPNTEAFF.

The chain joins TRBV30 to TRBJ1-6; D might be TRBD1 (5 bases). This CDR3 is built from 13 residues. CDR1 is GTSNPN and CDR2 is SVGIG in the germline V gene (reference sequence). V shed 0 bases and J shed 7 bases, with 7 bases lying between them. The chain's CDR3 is CAWSVQGNSPLHF. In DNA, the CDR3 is TGTGCCTGGAGTGTTCAGGGCAATTCACCCCTCCACTTT. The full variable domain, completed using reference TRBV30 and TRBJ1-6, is SQTIHQWPATLVQPVGSPLSLECTVEGTSNPNLYWYRQAAGRGLQLLFYSVGIGQISSEVPQNLSASRPQDRQFILSSKKLLLSDSGFYLCAWSVQGNSPLHFGNGTRLTVT.

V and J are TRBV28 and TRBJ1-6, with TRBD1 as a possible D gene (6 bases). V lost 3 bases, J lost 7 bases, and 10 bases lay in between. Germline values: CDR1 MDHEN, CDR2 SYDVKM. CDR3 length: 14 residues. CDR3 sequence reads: CASSFGQINSPLHF. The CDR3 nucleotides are TGTGCCAGCAGTTTCGGACAGATAAATTCACCCCTCCACTTT. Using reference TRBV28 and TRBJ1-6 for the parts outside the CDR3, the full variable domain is DVKVTQSSRYLVKRTGEKVFLECVQDMDHENMFWYRQDPGLGLRLIYFSYDVKMKEKGDIPEGYSVSREKKERFSLILESASTNQTSMYLCASSFGQINSPLHFGNGTRLTVT.

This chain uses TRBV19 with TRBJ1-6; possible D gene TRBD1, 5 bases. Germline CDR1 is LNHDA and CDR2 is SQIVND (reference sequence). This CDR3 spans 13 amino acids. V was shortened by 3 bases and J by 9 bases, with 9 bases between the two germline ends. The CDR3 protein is CASSIKQGSPLHF. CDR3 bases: TGTGCCAGTAGTATTAAGCAGGGTTCACCCCTCCACTTT.

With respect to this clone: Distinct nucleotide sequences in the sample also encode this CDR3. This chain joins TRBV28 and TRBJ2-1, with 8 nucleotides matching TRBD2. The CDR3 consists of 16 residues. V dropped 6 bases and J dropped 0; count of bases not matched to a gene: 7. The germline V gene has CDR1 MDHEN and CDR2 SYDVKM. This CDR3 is CASSPRGGSSYNEQFF. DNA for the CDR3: TGTGCCAGCAGCCCCCGGGGGGGGAGCTCCTACAATGAGCAGTTCTTC. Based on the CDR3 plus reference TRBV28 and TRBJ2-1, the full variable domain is DVKVTQSSRYLVKRTGEKVFLECVQDMDHENMFWYRQDPGLGLRLIYFSYDVKMKEKGDIPEGYSVSREKKERFSLILESASTNQTSMYLCASSPRGGSSYNEQFFGPGTRLTVL.

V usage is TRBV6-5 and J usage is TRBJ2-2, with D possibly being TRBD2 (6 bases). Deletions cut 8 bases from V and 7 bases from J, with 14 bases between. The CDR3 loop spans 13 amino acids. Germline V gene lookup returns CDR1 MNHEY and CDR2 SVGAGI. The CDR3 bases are TGTGCCAGCCTTGGAGGGACGGGCGGGGAGCTGTTTTTT. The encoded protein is CASLGGTGGELFF.

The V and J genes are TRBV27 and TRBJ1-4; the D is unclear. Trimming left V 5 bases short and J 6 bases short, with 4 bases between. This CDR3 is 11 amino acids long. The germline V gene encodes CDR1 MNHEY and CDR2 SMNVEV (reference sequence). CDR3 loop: CASSADEKLFF. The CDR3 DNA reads TGTGCCAGCAGTGCGGATGAAAAACTGTTTTTT. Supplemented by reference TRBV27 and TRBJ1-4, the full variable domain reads EAQVTQNPRYLITVTGKKLTVTCSQNMNHEYMSWYRQDPGLGLRQIYYSMNVEVTDKGDVPEGYKVSRKEKRNFPLILESPSPNQTSLYFCASSADEKLFFGSGTQLSVL.

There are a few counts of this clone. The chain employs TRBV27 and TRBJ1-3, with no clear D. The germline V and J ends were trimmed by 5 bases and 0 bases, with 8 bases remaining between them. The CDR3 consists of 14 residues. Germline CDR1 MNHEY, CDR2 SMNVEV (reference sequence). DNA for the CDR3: TGTGCCAGCAGTACCGACATCTCTGGAAACACCATATATTTT. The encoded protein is CASSTDISGNTIYF.

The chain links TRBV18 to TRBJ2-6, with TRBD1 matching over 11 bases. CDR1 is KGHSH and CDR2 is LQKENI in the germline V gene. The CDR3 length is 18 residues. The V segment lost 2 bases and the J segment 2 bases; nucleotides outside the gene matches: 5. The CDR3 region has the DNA TGTGCCAGCTCACCAGCACGGACAGGGGGCGCTGGGGCCAACGTCCTGACTTTC. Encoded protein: CASSPARTGGAGANVLTF.

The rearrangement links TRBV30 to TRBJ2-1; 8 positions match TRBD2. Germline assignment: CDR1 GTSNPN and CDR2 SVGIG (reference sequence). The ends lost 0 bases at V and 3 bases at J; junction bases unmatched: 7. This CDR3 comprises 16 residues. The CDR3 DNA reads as TGTGCCTGGAGTGTAAGGGCTAGCGGGTTCTACAATGAGCAGTTCTTC. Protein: CAWSVRASGFYNEQFF.

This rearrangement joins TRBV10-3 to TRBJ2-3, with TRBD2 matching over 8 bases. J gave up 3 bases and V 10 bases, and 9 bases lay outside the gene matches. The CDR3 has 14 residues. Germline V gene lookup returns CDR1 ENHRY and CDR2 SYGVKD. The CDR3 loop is CATGGEKWTDTQYF. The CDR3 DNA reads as TGTGCCACCGGGGGGGAGAAGTGGACAGATACGCAGTATTTT.

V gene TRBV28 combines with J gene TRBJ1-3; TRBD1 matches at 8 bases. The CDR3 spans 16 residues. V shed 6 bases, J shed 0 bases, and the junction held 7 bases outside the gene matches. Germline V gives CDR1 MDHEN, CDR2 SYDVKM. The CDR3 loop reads CASSPDRVPSGNTIYF. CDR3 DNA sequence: TGTGCCAGCAGCCCGGACAGGGTTCCCTCTGGAAACACCATATATTTT.

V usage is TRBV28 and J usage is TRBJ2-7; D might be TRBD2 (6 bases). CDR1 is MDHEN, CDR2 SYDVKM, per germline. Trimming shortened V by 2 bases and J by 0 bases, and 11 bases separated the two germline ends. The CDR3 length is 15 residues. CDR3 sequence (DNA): TGTGCCAGCAGTTTAAGGTGGGACTCCTCCTACGAGCAGTACTTC. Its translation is CASSLRWDSSYEQYF.

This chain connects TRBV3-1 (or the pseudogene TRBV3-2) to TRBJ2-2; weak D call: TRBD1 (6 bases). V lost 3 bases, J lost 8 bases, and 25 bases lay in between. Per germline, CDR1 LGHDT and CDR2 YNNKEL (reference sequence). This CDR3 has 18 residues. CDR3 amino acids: CASSHSRRSQGFIGELFF. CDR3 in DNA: TGTGCCAGCAGCCACAGTAGGAGGTCACAGGGTTTTATAGGGGAGCTGTTTTTT.

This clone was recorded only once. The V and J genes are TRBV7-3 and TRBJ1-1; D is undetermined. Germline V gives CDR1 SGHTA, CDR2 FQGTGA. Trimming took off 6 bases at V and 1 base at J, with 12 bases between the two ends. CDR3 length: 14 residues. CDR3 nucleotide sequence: TGTGCCAGCAGTGCGAGTTCTGGGAACACTGAAGCTTTCTTT. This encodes CASSASSGNTEAFF.

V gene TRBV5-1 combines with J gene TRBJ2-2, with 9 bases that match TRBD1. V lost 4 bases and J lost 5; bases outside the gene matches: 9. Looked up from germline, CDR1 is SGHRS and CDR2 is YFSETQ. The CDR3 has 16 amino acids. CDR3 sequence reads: CASSAGQGIKTGELFF. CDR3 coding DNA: TGCGCCAGCAGCGCCGGACAGGGGATTAAGACCGGGGAGCTGTTTTTT.

The CDR3 DNA reads as TGTGCCAGCAGAACAGATCTGAACACTGAAGCTTTCTTT. Translation gives CASRTDLNTEAFF. The chain has TRBV2 and TRBJ1-1, with no clear D. Germline V gene sequence: CDR1 SNHLY, CDR2 FYNNEI. Trimming removed 6 bases from V and 0 bases from J, with 8 bases in between. CDR3 length equals 13 residues.

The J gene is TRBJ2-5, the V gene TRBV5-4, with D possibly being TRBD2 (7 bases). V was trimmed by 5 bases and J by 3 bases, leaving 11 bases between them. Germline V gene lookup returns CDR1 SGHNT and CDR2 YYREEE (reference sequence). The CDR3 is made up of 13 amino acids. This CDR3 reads CASRAGAEETQYF. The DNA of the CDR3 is TGTGCCAGCAGGGCGGGGGCCGAAGAGACCCAGTACTTC.

CDR3 coding DNA: TGTGCCAGCAACCTCCGGGACAGGGGGCTTTATAGCAATCAGCCCCAGCATTTT. Amino acids: CASNLRDRGLYSNQPQHF. This rearrangement joins TRBV21-1 to TRBJ1-5; the tabulated D call, TRBD1, remains unverified against the DNA. TRBV21-1 is reported as a pseudogene. The CDR3 consists of 18 residues.

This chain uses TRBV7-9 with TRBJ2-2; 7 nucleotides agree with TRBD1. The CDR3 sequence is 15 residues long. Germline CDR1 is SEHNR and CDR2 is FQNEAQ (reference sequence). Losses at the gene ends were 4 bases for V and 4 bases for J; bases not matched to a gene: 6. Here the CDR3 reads CASSSYDRVTGELFF. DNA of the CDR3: TGTGCCAGCAGCTCTTATGACAGGGTCACCGGGGAGCTGTTTTTT.

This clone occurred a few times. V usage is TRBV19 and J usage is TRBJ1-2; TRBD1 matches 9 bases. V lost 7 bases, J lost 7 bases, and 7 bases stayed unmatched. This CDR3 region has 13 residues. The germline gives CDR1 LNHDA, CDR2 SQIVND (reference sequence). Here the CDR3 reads CASTPQGATGYTF. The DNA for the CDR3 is TGTGCCAGTACCCCACAGGGGGCAACTGGCTACACCTTC.

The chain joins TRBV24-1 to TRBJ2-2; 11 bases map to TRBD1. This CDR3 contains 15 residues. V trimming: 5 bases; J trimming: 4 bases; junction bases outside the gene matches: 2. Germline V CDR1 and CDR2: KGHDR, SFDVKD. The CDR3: CATSAGTGGTGELFF. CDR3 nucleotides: TGTGCCACCAGTGCTGGGACAGGGGGCACCGGGGAGCTGTTTTTT.

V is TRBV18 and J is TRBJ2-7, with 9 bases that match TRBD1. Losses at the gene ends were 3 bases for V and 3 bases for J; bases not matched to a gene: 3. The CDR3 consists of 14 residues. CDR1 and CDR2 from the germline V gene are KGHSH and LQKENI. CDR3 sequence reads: CASSPGTGNYEQYV. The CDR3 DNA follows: TGTGCCAGCTCACCCGGGACAGGGAACTACGAGCAGTACGTC.